One and the same sample provided the 2 T cell receptor beta chains below, sequenced in a study of technical replicates of blood from several donors. The data were produced by immunoSEQ multiplex PCR, yet TCRdb's version contains in-frame clones alone and is incomplete. The table records over 55,000 clones, around 87% of them present only once. Sequencing was carried out using PBMCs. These receptors came from a human donor in good health. Some clones in this sample may be carry-over from other donors' samples.

Comments on this clone: Germline is not matched at one junction end, which may reflect a read error. The chain links TRBV29-1 to TRBJ2-3, with D uncertain. CDR1 is SQVTM, CDR2 ANQGSEA, per germline. The CDR3 covers 15 residues. The CDR3 bases are TGCAGCGTCGAAGTCGGCCCCCCGGCGGTCGATACGCAGTATTTT. It yields the protein CSVEVGPPAVDTQYF.

The rearrangement joins TRBV27 to TRBJ2-2, with a tentative D call TRBD2 (5 bases). Looked up from germline, CDR1 is MNHEY and CDR2 is SMNVEV (reference sequence). V was cut by 4 bases and J by 6 bases, with 15 bases left in between. The CDR3 is made up of 15 amino acids. The CDR3 protein is CASSSGSVRAGELFF. As DNA, the CDR3 is TGTGCCAGCAGTTCGGGTAGCGTCCGCGCCGGGGAGCTGTTTTTT.